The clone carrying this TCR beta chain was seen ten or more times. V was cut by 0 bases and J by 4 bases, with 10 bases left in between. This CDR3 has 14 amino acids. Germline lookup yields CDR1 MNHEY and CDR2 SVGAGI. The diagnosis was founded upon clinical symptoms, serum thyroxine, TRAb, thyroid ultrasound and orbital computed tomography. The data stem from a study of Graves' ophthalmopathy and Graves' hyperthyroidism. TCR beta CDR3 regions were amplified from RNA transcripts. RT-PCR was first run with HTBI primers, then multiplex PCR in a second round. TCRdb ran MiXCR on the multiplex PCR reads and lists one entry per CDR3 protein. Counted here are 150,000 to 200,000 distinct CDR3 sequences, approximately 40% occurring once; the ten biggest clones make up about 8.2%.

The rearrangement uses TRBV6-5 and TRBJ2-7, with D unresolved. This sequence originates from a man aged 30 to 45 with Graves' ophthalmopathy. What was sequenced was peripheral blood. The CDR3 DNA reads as TGTGCCAGCAGTTACTCGATCCGTGGGTACGAGCAGTACTTC. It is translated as CASSYSIRGYEQYF.